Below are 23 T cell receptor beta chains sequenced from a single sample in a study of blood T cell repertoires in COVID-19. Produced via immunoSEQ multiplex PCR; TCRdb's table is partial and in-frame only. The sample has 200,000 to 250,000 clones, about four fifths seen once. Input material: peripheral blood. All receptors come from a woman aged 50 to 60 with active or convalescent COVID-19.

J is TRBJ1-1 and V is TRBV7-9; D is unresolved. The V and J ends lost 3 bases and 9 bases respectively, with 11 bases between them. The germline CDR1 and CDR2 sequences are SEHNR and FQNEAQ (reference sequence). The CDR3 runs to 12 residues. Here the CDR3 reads CASSFEGRQAFF. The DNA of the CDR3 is TGTGCCAGCAGCTTTGAGGGCAGACAAGCTTTCTTT. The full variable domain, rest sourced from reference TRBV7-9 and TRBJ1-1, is DTGVSQNPRHKITKRGQNVTFRCDPISEHNRLYWYRQTLGQGPEFLTYFQNEAQLEKSRLLSDRFSAERPKGSFSTLEIQRTEQGDSAMYLCASSFEGRQAFFGQGTRLTVV.

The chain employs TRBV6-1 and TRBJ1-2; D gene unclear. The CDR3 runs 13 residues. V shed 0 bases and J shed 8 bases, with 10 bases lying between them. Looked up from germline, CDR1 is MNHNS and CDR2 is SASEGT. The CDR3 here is CASSEAPQRGYTF. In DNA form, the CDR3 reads TGTGCCAGCAGTGAAGCGCCCCAGCGGGGCTACACCTTC.

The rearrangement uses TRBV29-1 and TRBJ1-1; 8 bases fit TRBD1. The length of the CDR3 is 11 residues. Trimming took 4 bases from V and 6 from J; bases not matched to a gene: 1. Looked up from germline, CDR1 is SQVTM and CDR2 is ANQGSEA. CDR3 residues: CSVARGPEAFF. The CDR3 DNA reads TGCAGCGTTGCCAGGGGGCCTGAAGCTTTCTTT. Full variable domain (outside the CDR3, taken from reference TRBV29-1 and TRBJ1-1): SAVISQKPSRDICQRGTSLTIQCQVDSQVTMMFWYRQQPGQSLTLIATANQGSEATYESGFVIDKFPISRPNLTFSTLTVSNMSPEDSSIYLCSVARGPEAFFGQGTRLTVV.

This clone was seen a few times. The CDR3 nucleotides are TGTGCCAGTAGCCCCGCTCAGGGAAGCTCCTATGGCTACACCTTC. This encodes CASSPAQGSSYGYTF. The chain carries TRBV19 and TRBJ1-2; D is perhaps TRBD1 (5 bases). Germline V gives CDR1 LNHDA, CDR2 SQIVND (reference sequence). CDR3 length equals 15 residues. Between the trimmed V and J ends, which lost 6 bases and 4 bases, there was a span of 18 bases.

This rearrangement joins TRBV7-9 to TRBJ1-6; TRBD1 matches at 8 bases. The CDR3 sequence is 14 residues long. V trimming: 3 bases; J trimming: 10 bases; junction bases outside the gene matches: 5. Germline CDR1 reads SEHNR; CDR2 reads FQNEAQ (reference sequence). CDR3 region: CASSLDRVGSPLHF. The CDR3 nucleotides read TGTGCCAGCAGCTTGGACAGGGTAGGATCACCCCTCCACTTT.

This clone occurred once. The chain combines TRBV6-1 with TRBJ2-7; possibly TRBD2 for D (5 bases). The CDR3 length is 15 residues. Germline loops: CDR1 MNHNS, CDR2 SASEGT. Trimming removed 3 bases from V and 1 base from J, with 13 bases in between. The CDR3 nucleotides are TGTGCCAGCAGTGAGCGGGCTTCGGAGTCCTACGAGCAGTACTTC. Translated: CASSERASESYEQYF.

CDR3 bases: TGTGCCAGCAGCTCCCTCGCGGGGTCGTCCACTGAAGCTTTCTTT. Amino acids: CASSSLAGSSTEAFF. The chain is built from TRBV7-6 and TRBJ1-1; D not certain. CDR1 SGHVS and CDR2 FNYEAQ come from the germline V gene. The ends were cut back, 4 bases at V and 4 bases at J, with 16 bases in the middle. The CDR3 extends over 15 amino acids.

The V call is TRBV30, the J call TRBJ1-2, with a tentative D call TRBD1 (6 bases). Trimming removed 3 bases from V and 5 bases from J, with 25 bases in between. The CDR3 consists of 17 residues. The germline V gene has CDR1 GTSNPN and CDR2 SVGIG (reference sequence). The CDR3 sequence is CAWRADRDTGGSYGYTF. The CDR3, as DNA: TGTGCCTGGAGGGCGGATCGGGACACGGGGGGGTCATATGGCTACACCTTC.

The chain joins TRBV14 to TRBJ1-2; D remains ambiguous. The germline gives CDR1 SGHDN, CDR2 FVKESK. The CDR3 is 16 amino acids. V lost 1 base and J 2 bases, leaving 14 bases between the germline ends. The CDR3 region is CASSQVGERGNYGYTF. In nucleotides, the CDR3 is TGTGCCAGCAGCCAAGTGGGAGAGAGAGGAAACTATGGCTACACCTTC. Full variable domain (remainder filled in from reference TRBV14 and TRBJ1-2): EAGVTQFPSHSVIEKGQTVTLRCDPISGHDNLYWYRRVMGKEIKFLLHFVKESKQDESGMPNNRFLAERTGGTYSTLKVQPAELEDSGVYFCASSQVGERGNYGYTFGSGTRLTVV.

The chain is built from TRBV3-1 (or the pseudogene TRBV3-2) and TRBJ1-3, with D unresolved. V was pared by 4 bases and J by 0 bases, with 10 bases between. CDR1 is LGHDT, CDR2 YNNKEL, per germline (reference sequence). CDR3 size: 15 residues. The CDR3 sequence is CASSPPGFSGNTIYF. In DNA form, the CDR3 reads TGTGCCAGCAGCCCCCCGGGGTTCTCTGGAAACACCATATATTTT.

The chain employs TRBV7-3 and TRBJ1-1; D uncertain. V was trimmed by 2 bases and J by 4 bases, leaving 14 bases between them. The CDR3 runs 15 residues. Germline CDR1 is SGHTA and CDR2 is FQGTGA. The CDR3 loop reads CASSLVGQALTEAFF. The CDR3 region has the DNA TGTGCCAGCAGCTTAGTGGGCCAGGCGCTCACTGAAGCTTTCTTT.

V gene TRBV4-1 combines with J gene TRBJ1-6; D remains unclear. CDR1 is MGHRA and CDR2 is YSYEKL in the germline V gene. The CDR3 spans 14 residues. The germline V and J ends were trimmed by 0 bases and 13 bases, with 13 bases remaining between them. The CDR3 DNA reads TGCGCCAGCAGCCAAGATGGAGGTATTCCCCCCCTCCACTTT. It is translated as CASSQDGGIPPLHF.

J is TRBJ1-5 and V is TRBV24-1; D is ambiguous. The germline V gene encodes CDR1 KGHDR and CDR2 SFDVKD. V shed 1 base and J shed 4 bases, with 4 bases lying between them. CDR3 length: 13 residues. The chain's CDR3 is CATSDFGNQPQHF. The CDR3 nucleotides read TGTGCCACCAGTGATTTCGGTAATCAGCCCCAGCATTTT.

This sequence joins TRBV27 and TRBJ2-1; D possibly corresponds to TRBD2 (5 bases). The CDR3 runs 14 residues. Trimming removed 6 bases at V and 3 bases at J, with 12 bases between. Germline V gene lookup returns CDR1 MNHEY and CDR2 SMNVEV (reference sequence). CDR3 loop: CASSIPGFYNEQFF. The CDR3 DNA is TGTGCCAGCAGCATTCCGGGGTTCTACAATGAGCAGTTCTTC.

CDR3 DNA sequence: TGTGCCAGCAGTTTAGACAGGGGTAGCAATCAGCCCCAGCATTTT. Its protein product is CASSLDRGSNQPQHF. The chain recombines TRBV6-5 with TRBJ1-5; 8 bases agree with TRBD1. V was clipped by 4 bases and J by 0 bases; unmatched bases: 2. The germline V gene encodes CDR1 MNHEY and CDR2 SVGAGI. The CDR3 totals 15 residues.

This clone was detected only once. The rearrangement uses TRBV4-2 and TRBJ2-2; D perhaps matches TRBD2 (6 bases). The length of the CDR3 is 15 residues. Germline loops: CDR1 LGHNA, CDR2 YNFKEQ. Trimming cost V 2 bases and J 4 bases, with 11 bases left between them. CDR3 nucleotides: TGTGCCAGCAGCCAAAGGCGGGGAGGCACCGGGGAGCTGTTTTTT. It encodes CASSQRRGGTGELFF.

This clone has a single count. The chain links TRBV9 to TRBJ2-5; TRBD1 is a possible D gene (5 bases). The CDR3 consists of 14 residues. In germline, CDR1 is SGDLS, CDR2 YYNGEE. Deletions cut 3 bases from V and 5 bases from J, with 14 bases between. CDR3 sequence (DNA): TGTGCCAGCAGCGGAACCAGGGTTGGGGAGACCCAGTACTTC. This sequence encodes CASSGTRVGETQYF.

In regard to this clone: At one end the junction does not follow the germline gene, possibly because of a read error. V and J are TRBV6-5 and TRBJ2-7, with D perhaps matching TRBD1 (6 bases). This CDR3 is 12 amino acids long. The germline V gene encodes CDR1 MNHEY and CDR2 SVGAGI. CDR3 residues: CASSRNRDDQYF. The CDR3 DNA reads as TGTGCCAGCAGCCGAAACAGGGACGACCAGTACTTC.

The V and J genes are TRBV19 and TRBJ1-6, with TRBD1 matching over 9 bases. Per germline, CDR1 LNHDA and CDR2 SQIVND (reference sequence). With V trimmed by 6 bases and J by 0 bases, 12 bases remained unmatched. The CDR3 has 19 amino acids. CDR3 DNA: TGTGCCAGTAGGTTGTTCGGGACAGGGCTTAGCTCCTATAATTCACCCCTCCACTTT. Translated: CASRLFGTGLSSYNSPLHF.

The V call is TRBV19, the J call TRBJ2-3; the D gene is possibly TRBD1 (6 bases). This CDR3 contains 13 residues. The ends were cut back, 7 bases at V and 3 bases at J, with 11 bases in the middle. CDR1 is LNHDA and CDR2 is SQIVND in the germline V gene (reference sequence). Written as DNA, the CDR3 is TGTGCCAGTACGAACAGGGTGACAGATACGCAGTATTTT. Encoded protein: CASTNRVTDTQYF. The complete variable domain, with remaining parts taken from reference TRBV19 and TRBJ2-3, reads DGGITQSPKYLFRKEGQNVTLSCEQNLNHDAMYWYRQDPGQGLRLIYYSQIVNDFQKGDIAEGYSVSREKKESFPLTVTSAQKNPTAFYLCASTNRVTDTQYFGPGTRLTVL.

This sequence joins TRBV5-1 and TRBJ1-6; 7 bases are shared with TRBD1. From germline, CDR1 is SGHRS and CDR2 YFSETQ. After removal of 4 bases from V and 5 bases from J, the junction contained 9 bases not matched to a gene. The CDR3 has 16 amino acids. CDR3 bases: TGCGCCAGCAGCCTGGGTGAGACAGGGCATAATTCACCCCTCCACTTT. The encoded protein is CASSLGETGHNSPLHF.

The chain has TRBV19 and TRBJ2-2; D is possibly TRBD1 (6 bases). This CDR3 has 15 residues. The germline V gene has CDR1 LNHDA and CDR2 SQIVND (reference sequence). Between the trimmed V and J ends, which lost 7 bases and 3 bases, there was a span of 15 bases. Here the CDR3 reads CASKKTPGDTGELFF. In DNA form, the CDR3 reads TGTGCCAGTAAAAAGACCCCAGGGGACACCGGGGAGCTGTTTTTT.

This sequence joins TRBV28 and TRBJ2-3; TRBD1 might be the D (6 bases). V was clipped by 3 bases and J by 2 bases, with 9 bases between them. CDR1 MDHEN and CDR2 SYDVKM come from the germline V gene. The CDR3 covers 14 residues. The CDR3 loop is CASSFGQNTDTQYF. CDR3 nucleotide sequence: TGTGCCAGCAGTTTCGGACAGAACACAGATACGCAGTATTTT.